This entry lists 21 T cell receptor beta chains sequenced from one sample in a study of blood T cell repertoires in COVID-19. TCRdb's table, derived via immunoSEQ multiplex PCR, lists solely in-frame clones and lacks some. The profile shows some 260,000 clones, roughly 80% of them singletons. Specimen: peripheral blood. These receptors originate from an elderly woman with active or convalescent COVID-19.

This sequence joins TRBV10-1 and TRBJ2-2; maybe TRBD1 (6 bases). The CDR3 loop spans 17 amino acids. The V and J ends lost 1 base and 2 bases respectively, with 14 bases between them. Germline-derived CDR1 and CDR2 are WNHNN and SYGVQD (reference sequence). The CDR3, as DNA: TGCGCCAGCAGTGAGTTCTACCCCAGGGGTAACACCGGGGAGCTGTTTTTT. Translation: CASSEFYPRGNTGELFF.

The gene calls are TRBV6-5 and TRBJ1-5; 7 bases are a match to TRBD1. Germline V gene lookup returns CDR1 MNHEY and CDR2 SVGAGI. The length of the CDR3 is 15 residues. Trimming cost V 6 bases and J 0 bases; bases outside gene matches: 5. The CDR3 is CASRAGGNSNQPQHF. CDR3 sequence (DNA): TGTGCCAGCAGGGCAGGGGGTAATAGCAATCAGCCCCAGCATTTT.

J is TRBJ2-2 and V is TRBV5-1; TRBD2 agrees at 13 bases. Germline values: CDR1 SGHRS, CDR2 YFSETQ. This CDR3 spans 14 amino acids. Germline trimming cut 4 bases from V and 11 bases from J; bases unmatched to any gene: 5. CDR3 DNA: TGCGCCAGCAGCGGTGGACTAGCGGGAGTTGAGCTGTTTTTT. Amino acid sequence: CASSGGLAGVELFF.

This clone came up once. The chain has TRBV5-1 and TRBJ2-1, with TRBD2 matching over 8 bases. V lost 2 bases and J lost 4; bases outside the gene matches: 5. The length of the CDR3 is 15 residues. Germline CDR1 is SGHRS and CDR2 is YFSETQ. The CDR3 DNA sequence: TGCGCCAGCAGCTTACCGGGACTAGTATACAATGAGCAGTTCTTC. This sequence encodes CASSLPGLVYNEQFF.

This chain joins TRBV28 and TRBJ1-4; D might be TRBD1 (5 bases). This CDR3 contains 14 residues. V dropped 4 bases and J dropped 3 bases, with 9 bases sitting between them. Germline V gene data show CDR1 as MDHEN and CDR2 as SYDVKM. CDR3 protein: CASSYPGPNEKLFF. DNA for the CDR3: TGTGCCAGCAGTTACCCAGGGCCTAATGAAAAACTGTTTTTT.

J is TRBJ2-1 and V is TRBV25-1; D gene ambiguous. Trimming cost V 6 bases and J 0 bases, with 9 bases left between them. CDR1 and CDR2 (germline): MGHDK, SYGVNS. This CDR3 has 14 amino acids. The CDR3 bases are TGTGCCAGCAGCCTTGATAGCTCCTACAATGAGCAGTTCTTC. Its translation is CASSLDSSYNEQFF.

The chain has TRBV19 and TRBJ2-3; unclear D gene. CDR3 length: 15 residues. The V end was cut by 3 bases, the J end by 0 bases, with 10 bases between. Germline loops: CDR1 LNHDA, CDR2 SQIVND (reference sequence). Here the CDR3 DNA reads TGTGCCAGTAGTATGACAACTCCAAGCACAGATACGCAGTATTTT. Its protein product is CASSMTTPSTDTQYF.

V usage is TRBV2 and J usage is TRBJ2-5, with 7 nucleotides matching TRBD1. J lost 3 bases, V lost 4 bases, and 8 bases had no gene match. The CDR3 is 15 residues long. Germline V CDR1 and CDR2: SNHLY, FYNNEI. As DNA, the CDR3 is TGTGCCAGCAGTGTTTTCGGTACAGGGGAAGAGACCCAGTACTTC. Protein sequence: CASSVFGTGEETQYF.

This chain links TRBV15 with TRBJ2-3; 9 nucleotides line up with TRBD2. The CDR3 sequence is 17 residues long. Per germline, CDR1 LNHNV and CDR2 YYDKDF (reference sequence). J lost 3 bases, V lost 0 bases, and 7 bases had no gene match. The CDR3 DNA sequence: TGTGCCACCAGCAGAGATAAAAAAGCGGGAGGTACAGATACGCAGTATTTT. It yields the protein CATSRDKKAGGTDTQYF.

The CDR3 DNA follows: TGTGCCAGCAGCCCCCGATCAGCGGGAGAGTTCAATGAGCAGTTCTTC. Its translation: CASSPRSAGEFNEQFF. The chain carries TRBV3-1 (or the pseudogene TRBV3-2) and TRBJ2-1; 8 bases map to TRBD2. Germline CDR1 and CDR2: LGHDT and YNNKEL (reference sequence). This CDR3 region has 16 residues. Unmatched junction bases numbered 11, after V lost 4 bases and J lost 6 bases.

The chain has TRBV3-1 (or the pseudogene TRBV3-2) and TRBJ2-2; 12 bases are shared with TRBD2. Germline V gives CDR1 LGHDT, CDR2 YNNKEL (reference sequence). V lost 4 bases, J lost 6 bases, and 15 bases stayed unmatched. The CDR3 runs 19 residues. Here the CDR3 DNA reads TGTGCCAGCAGCCCTCGGTCTAGCGGGGGGGGTTTAGGCTCCGGGGAGCTGTTTTTT. This encodes CASSPRSSGGGLGSGELFF.

V gene TRBV3-1 (or the pseudogene TRBV3-2) combines with J gene TRBJ2-7; 8 positions match TRBD1. The CDR3 sequence is 16 residues long. V lost 1 base and J lost 2; bases outside the gene matches: 7. Germline loops: CDR1 LGHDT, CDR2 YNNKEL (reference sequence). The CDR3 is CASSQVLTGVPYEQYF. The CDR3 region has the DNA TGTGCCAGCAGCCAAGTCCTGACAGGGGTACCCTACGAGCAGTACTTC.

The chain employs TRBV27 and TRBJ2-2, with D tentatively TRBD2 (5 bases). Germline CDR1 MNHEY, CDR2 SMNVEV (reference sequence). This CDR3 contains 15 residues. Deletions cut 0 bases from V and 0 bases from J, with 5 bases between. For the CDR3, the DNA is TGTGCCAGCAGTTTATCGAGGGCGAACACCGGGGAGCTGTTTTTT. Its translation is CASSLSRANTGELFF.

V gene TRBV20-1 combines with J gene TRBJ1-4; possibly TRBD1 for D (5 bases). V was trimmed by 3 bases and J by 8 bases, leaving 13 bases between them. Germline loops: CDR1 DFQATT, CDR2 SNEGSKA (reference sequence). The CDR3 runs 13 residues. CDR3 sequence: CSASTGRWEKLFF. In nucleotides, the CDR3 is TGCAGTGCTAGTACAGGCCGCTGGGAAAAACTGTTTTTT.

This clone was picked up one time. This CDR3 is CSASGNQPQHF. DNA of the CDR3: TGCAGTGCTAGCGGCAATCAGCCCCAGCATTTT. This sequence joins TRBV20-1 and TRBJ1-5; no definite D call. V lost 3 bases and J lost 2, with 2 bases in between. Germline V gene data show CDR1 as DFQATT and CDR2 as SNEGSKA (reference sequence). The CDR3 covers 11 residues.

About this clone: A junction end diverges from the germline sequence, so it may reflect a read error. The chain is built from TRBV28 and TRBJ2-7, with 9 bases identical to TRBD1. The CDR3 has 13 residues. CDR1 and CDR2 (germline): MDHEN, SYDVKM. Here the CDR3 DNA reads TGTGCCAGCAGTTTAAACAGGGGGCAGCACTCGAACTTC. Its protein product is CASSLNRGQHSNF.

This clone was counted only a few times. The chain recombines TRBV2 with TRBJ2-5, with no clear D. Germline V CDR1 and CDR2: SNHLY, FYNNEI. Trimming cost V 0 bases and J 0 bases, with 5 bases left between them. This CDR3 has 14 residues. The chain's CDR3 is CASSEAPNQETQYF. The CDR3 nucleotides are TGTGCCAGCAGTGAAGCCCCAAACCAAGAGACCCAGTACTTC.

This chain links TRBV9 with TRBJ2-3, with a tentative D call TRBD1 (6 bases). The CDR3 is made up of 14 amino acids. CDR1 is SGDLS, CDR2 YYNGEE, per germline. V lost 3 bases to trimming and J lost 0 bases, with 8 bases between them. The CDR3: CASSGTVSTDTQYF. In DNA form, the CDR3 reads TGTGCCAGCAGCGGGACAGTTAGCACAGATACGCAGTATTTT.

This chain uses TRBV9 with TRBJ1-3, with D unresolved. V lost 0 bases, J lost 2 bases, and 6 bases lay in between. Germline CDR1 SGDLS, CDR2 YYNGEE. This CDR3 spans 14 amino acids. Here the CDR3 reads CASSVGSTGNTIYF. Here the CDR3 DNA reads TGTGCCAGCAGCGTAGGGAGCACTGGAAACACCATATATTTT. Looking up the rest from reference TRBV9 and TRBJ1-3 gives the full variable domain: DSGVTQTPKHLITATGQRVTLRCSPRSGDLSVYWYQQSLDQGLQFLIQYYNGEERAKGNILERFSAQQFPDLHSELNLSSLELGDSALYFCASSVGSTGNTIYFGEGSWLTVV.

The chain combines TRBV6-5 with TRBJ2-7; possibly TRBD1 for D (6 bases). Trimming pared 6 bases from V and 1 base from J, leaving 13 bases between. Germline V gene lookup returns CDR1 MNHEY and CDR2 SVGAGI. This CDR3 is built from 14 residues. This chain's CDR3 is CASRGDTLSYEQYF. In DNA, the CDR3 is TGTGCCAGCAGGGGGGACACGTTATCCTACGAGCAGTACTTC.

This rearrangement joins TRBV19 to TRBJ1-6, with 9 bases matching TRBD1. The CDR3 has 13 residues. The trim removed 7 bases at V and 10 bases at J, leaving 5 bases unmatched. The germline V gene has CDR1 LNHDA and CDR2 SQIVND (reference sequence). The CDR3 DNA is TGTGCCAGTACCCGGGACAGGGACTCACCCCTCCACTTT. It codes for CASTRDRDSPLHF.